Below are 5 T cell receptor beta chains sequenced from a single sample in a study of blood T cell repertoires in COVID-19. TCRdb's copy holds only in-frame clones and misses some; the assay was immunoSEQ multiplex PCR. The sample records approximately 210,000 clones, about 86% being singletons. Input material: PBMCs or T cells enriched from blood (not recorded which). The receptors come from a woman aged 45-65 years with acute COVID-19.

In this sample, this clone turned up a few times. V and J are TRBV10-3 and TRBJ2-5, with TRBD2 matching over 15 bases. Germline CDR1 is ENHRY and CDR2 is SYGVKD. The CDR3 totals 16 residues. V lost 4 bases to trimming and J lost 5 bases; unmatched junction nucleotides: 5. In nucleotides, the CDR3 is TGTGCCATCAGTGTGGGACTAGCGGGAGGAGGCGAGACCCAGTACTTC. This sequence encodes CAISVGLAGGGETQYF.

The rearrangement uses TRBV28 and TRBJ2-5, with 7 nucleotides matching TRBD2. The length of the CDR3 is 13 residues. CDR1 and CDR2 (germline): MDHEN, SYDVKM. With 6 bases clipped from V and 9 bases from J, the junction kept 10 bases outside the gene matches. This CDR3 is CASSRLTGGAQYF. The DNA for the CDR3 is TGTGCCAGCAGCAGACTTACTGGGGGGGCCCAGTACTTC.

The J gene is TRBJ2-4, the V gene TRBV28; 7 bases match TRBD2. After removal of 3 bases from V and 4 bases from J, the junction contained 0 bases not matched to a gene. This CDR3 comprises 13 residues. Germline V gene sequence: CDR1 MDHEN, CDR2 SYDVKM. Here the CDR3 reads CASSLGGKNIQYF. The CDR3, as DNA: TGTGCCAGCAGTTTGGGGGGGAAAAACATTCAGTACTTC.

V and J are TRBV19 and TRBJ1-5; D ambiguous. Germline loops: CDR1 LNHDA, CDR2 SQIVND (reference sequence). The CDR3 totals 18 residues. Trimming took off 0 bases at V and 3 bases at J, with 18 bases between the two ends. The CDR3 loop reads CASSIDYREAGNNQPQHF. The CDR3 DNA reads TGTGCCAGTAGTATAGATTACCGGGAGGCGGGGAACAATCAGCCCCAGCATTTT. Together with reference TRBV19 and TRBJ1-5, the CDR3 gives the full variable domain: DGGITQSPKYLFRKEGQNVTLSCEQNLNHDAMYWYRQDPGQGLRLIYYSQIVNDFQKGDIAEGYSVSREKKESFPLTVTSAQKNPTAFYLCASSIDYREAGNNQPQHFGDGTRLSIL.

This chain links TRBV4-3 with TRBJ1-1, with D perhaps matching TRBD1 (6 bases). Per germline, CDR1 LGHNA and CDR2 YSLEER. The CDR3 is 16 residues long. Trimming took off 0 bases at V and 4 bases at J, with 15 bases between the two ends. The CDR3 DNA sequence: TGCGCCAGCAGCCAAGATTGGGGGGGCCTAGGCACTGAAGCTTTCTTT. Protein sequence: CASSQDWGGLGTEAFF.